The 28 T cell receptor beta chains below were found in one sample sequenced in a study of cytomegalovirus exposure and HLA in healthy donors. The PCR employed 60 Vbeta primers together with 13 Jbeta primers. Repertoires were generated with immunoSEQ multiplex PCR, while TCRdb's copy carries only in-frame clones and drops some. The table records roughly 190,000 clones, around three quarters of them present only once. What was sequenced was PBMCs. The source is a woman between 45 and 65 years old in good health and CMV-seronegative.

Written as DNA, the CDR3 is TGTGCCAGCACCAAGTCGGGGGGCCCGTATGGCTACACCTTC. Translating gives CASTKSGGPYGYTF. The chain employs TRBV7-2 and TRBJ1-2, with D possibly being TRBD1 (6 bases). CDR1 SGHTA and CDR2 FQGNSA come from the germline V gene. The CDR3 has 14 amino acids. The V end was cut by 7 bases, the J end by 5 bases, with 17 bases between. The entire variable domain, with the rest obtained from reference TRBV7-2 and TRBJ1-2, is as follows: GAGVSQSPSNKVTEKGKDVELRCDPISGHTALYWYRQSLGQGLEFLIYFQGNSAPDKSGLPSDRFSAERTGGSVSTLTIQRTQQEDSAVYLCASTKSGGPYGYTFGSGTRLTVV.

V usage is TRBV7-8 and J usage is TRBJ2-5; the D gene is possibly TRBD2 (5 bases). V lost 6 bases and J 4 bases, leaving 9 bases between the germline ends. Germline V CDR1 and CDR2: SGHVS, FQNEAQ. This CDR3 has 12 residues. CDR3 DNA sequence: TGTGCCAGCAGGGACTGGCGAGAGACCCAGTACTTC. It specifies CASRDWRETQYF.

This chain joins TRBV5-6 and TRBJ1-6; 8 bases align to TRBD1. CDR3 length: 17 amino acids. In germline, CDR1 is SGHDT, CDR2 YYEEEE. V dropped 5 bases and J dropped 6; count of bases not matched to a gene: 13. CDR3 residues: CASSQLQGALSNSPLHF. CDR3 nucleotide sequence: TGTGCCAGCAGTCAGCTCCAGGGGGCGCTCAGTAATTCACCCCTCCACTTT. The whole variable domain, filled in from reference TRBV5-6 and TRBJ1-6, reads DAGVTQSPTHLIKTRGQQVTLRCSPKSGHDTVSWYQQALGQGPQFIFQYYEEEERQRGNFPDRFSGHQFPNYSSELNVNALLLGDSALYLCASSQLQGALSNSPLHFGNGTRLTVT.

The chain joins TRBV11-2 to TRBJ2-7, with D perhaps TRBD1 (6 bases). The CDR3 is 16 amino acids. V was cut by 0 bases and J by 3 bases, with 15 bases left in between. Germline V gene data show CDR1 as SGHAT and CDR2 as FQNNGV. In nucleotides, the CDR3 is TGTGCCAGCAGCTTAGATCTGACAGGCGGCTTCTACGAGCAGTACTTC. This codes for CASSLDLTGGFYEQYF. The full variable domain, its missing parts supplied by reference TRBV11-2 and TRBJ2-7, is EAGVAQSPRYKIIEKRQSVAFWCNPISGHATLYWYQQILGQGPKLLIQFQNNGVVDDSQLPKDRFSAERLKGVDSTLKIQPAKLEDSAVYLCASSLDLTGGFYEQYFGPGTRLTVT.

This chain uses TRBV5-1 with TRBJ1-6; TRBD1 is a possible D gene (5 bases). The germline V gene encodes CDR1 SGHRS and CDR2 YFSETQ. Trimming shortened V by 0 bases and J by 10 bases, and 8 bases separated the two germline ends. The CDR3 length is 13 residues. As DNA, the CDR3 is TGCGCCAGCAGCTTGGCAGGGCGATCACCCCTCCACTTT. Translated: CASSLAGRSPLHF.

The J gene is TRBJ1-5, the V gene TRBV19; D is possibly TRBD1 (5 bases). Germline CDR1 reads LNHDA; CDR2 reads SQIVND (reference sequence). There are 16 residues in the CDR3. Deletions cut 2 bases from V and 1 base from J, with 12 bases between. CDR3: CASSIRGVFSNQPQHF. CDR3 nucleotide sequence: TGTGCCAGTAGTATACGGGGGGTTTTCAGCAATCAGCCCCAGCATTTT. The whole variable domain, remainder taken from reference TRBV19 and TRBJ1-5, is DGGITQSPKYLFRKEGQNVTLSCEQNLNHDAMYWYRQDPGQGLRLIYYSQIVNDFQKGDIAEGYSVSREKKESFPLTVTSAQKNPTAFYLCASSIRGVFSNQPQHFGDGTRLSIL.

The chain has TRBV10-3 and TRBJ2-3; 7 bases agree with TRBD1. The germline gives CDR1 ENHRY, CDR2 SYGVKD. The V segment lost 10 bases and the J segment 4 bases; nucleotides outside the gene matches: 14. This CDR3 region has 15 residues. CDR3 nucleotide sequence: TGTGCCACCACGGAGAGTCAGGGGGAATCAGATACGCAGTATTTT. It codes for CATTESQGESDTQYF.

The chain is built from TRBV14 and TRBJ2-7, with D uncertain. V was cut by 2 bases and J by 4 bases, with 9 bases left in between. The CDR3 consists of 13 residues. Per germline, CDR1 SGHDN and CDR2 FVKESK. The CDR3 DNA reads as TGTGCCAGCAGCCAAAATAACCTATACGAGCAGTACTTC. It specifies CASSQNNLYEQYF.

The chain uses TRBV19 and TRBJ2-5; 8 bases agree with TRBD2. CDR3 length equals 13 residues. V shed 7 bases, J shed 7 bases, and the junction held 8 bases outside the gene matches. Per the germline V gene, CDR1 is LNHDA and CDR2 is SQIVND (reference sequence). CDR3 amino acids: CASIPSGSRTQYF. CDR3 DNA sequence: TGTGCCAGTATCCCCAGCGGGAGTCGGACCCAGTACTTC.

The chain is built from TRBV11-3 and TRBJ2-2; D uncertain. Germline V gives CDR1 SGHNT, CDR2 YENEEA. The CDR3 loop spans 13 amino acids. Trimming cost V 5 bases and J 3 bases, with 7 bases left between them. DNA for the CDR3: TGTGCCAGCAGCCCTTATTACACCGGGGAGCTGTTTTTT. This translates into CASSPYYTGELFF.

This rearrangement joins TRBV9 to TRBJ2-1; perhaps TRBD2 as D (6 bases). The CDR3 totals 14 residues. Trimming took 4 bases from V and 1 from J, leaving 9 bases between them. CDR1 SGDLS and CDR2 YYNGEE come from the germline V gene. The CDR3 DNA reads TGTGCCAGCAGCCGGGGGAGTTCCTACAATGAGCAGTTCTTC. It translates to CASSRGSSYNEQFF. Based on the CDR3 plus reference TRBV9 and TRBJ2-1, the full variable domain is DSGVTQTPKHLITATGQRVTLRCSPRSGDLSVYWYQQSLDQGLQFLIQYYNGEERAKGNILERFSAQQFPDLHSELNLSSLELGDSALYFCASSRGSSYNEQFFGPGTRLTVL.

Only one count was recorded for this clone. This rearrangement joins TRBV5-5 to TRBJ1-1, with 10 bases lining up with TRBD1. J lost 6 bases, V lost 4 bases, and 6 bases had no gene match. CDR3 size: 14 residues. Per germline, CDR1 SGHKS and CDR2 YYEKEE (reference sequence). The CDR3 DNA reads as TGTGCCAGCAGCCGAATGGACAGGGGGTCTGAAGCTTTCTTT. Translated, it gives CASSRMDRGSEAFF.

The chain employs TRBV6-5 and TRBJ1-1; no definite D call. The CDR3 is 14 amino acids. CDR1 and CDR2 (germline): MNHEY, SVGAGI. V shed 7 bases and J shed 0 bases, with 12 bases lying between them. CDR3 coding DNA: TGTGCCAGCAATCGATTCAGGATGAACACTGAAGCTTTCTTT. Translating it yields CASNRFRMNTEAFF.

The V and J genes are TRBV4-3 and TRBJ1-3, with D possibly being TRBD1 (5 bases). Germline V gives CDR1 LGHNA, CDR2 YSLEER. The ends were cut back, 4 bases at V and 4 bases at J, with 11 bases in the middle. CDR3 length: 14 amino acids. The CDR3 sequence is CASSPGDSGNTIYF. In nucleotides, the CDR3 is TGCGCCAGCAGCCCCGGGGACTCCGGAAACACCATATATTTT.

The chain couples TRBV4-3 to TRBJ2-1; D is perhaps TRBD1 (6 bases). V shed 1 base and J shed 9 bases, with 10 bases lying between them. The CDR3 is 13 amino acids. Per germline, CDR1 LGHNA and CDR2 YSLEER. The CDR3 DNA reads as TGCGCCAGCAGCCAAGTCGCAGGGGTTGAGCAGTTCTTC. The encoded protein is CASSQVAGVEQFF.

This chain joins TRBV5-1 and TRBJ2-3; the match to TRBD2 covers 16 bases. This CDR3 has 17 residues. The trim removed 4 bases at V and 5 bases at J, leaving 7 bases unmatched. Per germline, CDR1 SGHRS and CDR2 YFSETQ. The CDR3 reads CASSPGLAGGPGDTQYF. The CDR3 DNA reads as TGCGCCAGCAGCCCGGGACTAGCGGGGGGGCCGGGAGATACGCAGTATTTT.

This clone occurred once. The V gene is TRBV2, the J gene TRBJ1-5; 9 nucleotides align to TRBD1. The CDR3 runs 14 residues. In germline, CDR1 is SNHLY, CDR2 FYNNEI. V lost 3 bases, J lost 5 bases, and 2 bases stayed unmatched. This chain's CDR3 is CASSDRTGDQPQHF. The CDR3 region has the DNA TGTGCCAGCAGTGATAGGACAGGGGATCAGCCCCAGCATTTT.

This clone was detected once. The chain is built from TRBV6-1 and TRBJ2-3; D may be TRBD2 (7 bases). V gave up 7 bases and J gave up 4 bases, with 15 bases separating them. The germline V gene encodes CDR1 MNHNS and CDR2 SASEGT. This CDR3 is built from 14 residues. The CDR3 bases are TGTGCCAGCACTGGGGGGGGCCGGGCAGATACGCAGTATTTT. It yields the protein CASTGGGRADTQYF.

The chain is built from TRBV7-2 and TRBJ1-2; TRBD1 is a possible D gene (5 bases). The V and J ends lost 1 base and 6 bases respectively, with 21 bases between them. Germline V CDR1 and CDR2: SGHTA, FQGNSA. The CDR3 is made up of 17 amino acids. The CDR3 spells CASSLDRAGRSLNGYTF. CDR3 sequence (DNA): TGTGCCAGCAGCTTAGACCGGGCGGGACGAAGCTTAAATGGCTACACCTTC. Complete variable domain (other parts from reference TRBV7-2 and TRBJ1-2): GAGVSQSPSNKVTEKGKDVELRCDPISGHTALYWYRQSLGQGLEFLIYFQGNSAPDKSGLPSDRFSAERTGGSVSTLTIQRTQQEDSAVYLCASSLDRAGRSLNGYTFGSGTRLTVV.

The chain uses TRBV6-6 and TRBJ2-1; TRBD1 is a possible D gene (5 bases). Germline V CDR1 and CDR2: MNHNY, SVGAGI (reference sequence). The length of the CDR3 is 15 residues. Trimming took off 7 bases at V and 5 bases at J, with 18 bases between the two ends. Here the CDR3 reads CASTLQVGLHNEQFF. Here the CDR3 DNA reads TGTGCCAGCACGTTACAGGTCGGTTTGCACAATGAGCAGTTCTTC.

The chain employs TRBV5-4 and TRBJ2-3; 11 positions agree with TRBD2. The germline gives CDR1 SGHNT, CDR2 YYREEE (reference sequence). The junction had 11 bases not matched to a gene; V was cut back by 6 bases and J by 2 bases. The CDR3 runs to 17 residues. CDR3 coding DNA: TGTGCCAGCACGGCCGGGACTAGCGGAAGAAACACAGATACGCAGTATTTT. Translation: CASTAGTSGRNTDTQYF.

The chain recombines TRBV27 with TRBJ2-7, with TRBD2 matching over 9 bases. This CDR3 has 17 amino acids. V trimming: 0 bases; J trimming: 5 bases; junction bases outside the gene matches: 11. Germline V lookup: CDR1 MNHEY, CDR2 SMNVEV (reference sequence). The CDR3 nucleotides are TGTGCCAGCAGTTTATCGGGTAGCGGGAGAGGTCTTGACGAGCAGTACTTC. Translated: CASSLSGSGRGLDEQYF.

A single count supports this clone. The chain recombines TRBV4-1 with TRBJ2-7; D not resolved. From germline, CDR1 is MGHRA and CDR2 YSYEKL. Trimming removed 9 bases from V and 6 bases from J, with 21 bases in between. The CDR3 length is 14 residues. The CDR3 spells CASSGIGQAPEQYF. DNA of the CDR3: TGCGCCAGTTCAGGAATCGGCCAGGCCCCCGAGCAGTACTTC.

The rearrangement links TRBV5-1 to TRBJ2-7; TRBD2 is a possible D gene (6 bases). CDR3 length: 15 amino acids. Germline V lookup: CDR1 SGHRS, CDR2 YFSETQ. Trimming cost V 4 bases and J 6 bases, with 20 bases left between them. Written as DNA, the CDR3 is TGCGCCAGCAGCGGGGGGAGCGGCCCTTTGGTCGAGCAGTACTTC. The encoded protein is CASSGGSGPLVEQYF.

The J gene is TRBJ2-1, the V gene TRBV5-1; 7 bases match TRBD1. Germline assignment: CDR1 SGHRS and CDR2 YFSETQ. After removal of 4 bases from V and 1 base from J, the junction contained 11 bases not matched to a gene. There are 17 residues in the CDR3. The chain's CDR3 is CASSNKLTTGSYNEQFF. For the CDR3, the DNA is TGCGCCAGCAGCAATAAACTAACGACAGGGTCCTACAATGAGCAGTTCTTC.

The J gene is TRBJ1-1, the V gene TRBV7-2; D perhaps matches TRBD1 (6 bases). The CDR3 runs 13 residues. V lost 3 bases, J lost 4 bases, and 9 bases lay in between. Germline V gene data show CDR1 as SGHTA and CDR2 as FQGNSA. The CDR3, as DNA: TGTGCCAGCAGCTTCTCACAGGGCACTGAAGCTTTCTTT. It specifies CASSFSQGTEAFF.

The rearrangement uses TRBV19 and TRBJ1-5; D unclear. The germline CDR1 and CDR2 sequences are LNHDA and SQIVND (reference sequence). The CDR3 totals 16 residues. Deletions cut 5 bases from V and 4 bases from J, with 18 bases between. CDR3 loop: CASSLSKGAGNQPQHF. CDR3 nucleotides: TGTGCCAGTAGTTTATCAAAGGGCGCGGGGAATCAGCCCCAGCATTTT.

This chain uses TRBV9 with TRBJ1-3; TRBD1 might be the D (5 bases). The V end lost 4 bases, the J end lost 1 base, and 15 bases lay between the germline ends. Germline loops: CDR1 SGDLS, CDR2 YYNGEE. This CDR3 comprises 16 residues. The chain's CDR3 is CASSSQGTSSGNTIYF. The CDR3 coding sequence is TGTGCCAGCAGCTCCCAGGGAACTTCGTCTGGAAACACCATATATTTT.